Detailed here is one T cell receptor (beta chain). Its antigen is not yet known. No much larger clone exists at a distance of one base, and base qualities are not known. The data belong to a study of T cell responses to AZD1222 COVID-19 vaccine (dated by TCRdb to the early 2020s). For context, the study as a whole: A total of 233 trial participants underwent TCR sequencing, of whom nearly 210 received two doses of AZD1222 and around 26 received two doses of the MenACWY control vaccine. Trial participants were enrolled by age into 18-55, 56-69 and 70-plus year subgroups, with around 140, 26 and 57 TCR-sequenced participants respectively.

The time point label, read with the paper, signifies: baseline before first vaccination. Reading the label with the study, this specimen's treatment or condition is: meningococcal conjugate vaccine given as trial control. Vaccinee samples came from UK trials COV001 and COV002, including a single-blind randomized controlled phase 2/3 trial of AZD1222 (ChAdOx1 nCoV-19) in healthy adults. Trial participant PBMC samples were collected at day 0 and day 28 after the second dose for TCRbeta chain sequencing. The CDR3 regions of human TCRbeta chains were analyzed by immunosequencing. From the authors' description of their analysis: TCRs in the repertoires were matched against a reference library of SARS-CoV-2-specific TCRs that had been generated with the MIRA antigen-specificity platform. Breadth meant the fraction of unique TCRs that were SARS-CoV-2-associated, whereas depth meant the fraction of total T cells that were SARS-CoV-2-associated. Using the MIRA data, each spike-specific TCR was assigned both to the spike region to which the TCR was reactive and to a CD4 or CD8 class. Log10-transformed breadth and depth values were compared by one-way ANOVA with Sidak's multiple comparisons tests. Imported from immuneACCESS, the table was reduced by TCRdb to in-frame sequences with V and J called. These copies leave out some clones; in studies compared against another copy, an unresolved V gene accounts for under half, and the cause of the remainder is not known. Clone size and the V and J calls come from that table; the DNA yielded D and trimming. The sample table lists roughly 140,000 clones, just over 90% of them with a count of one. Less than 3.5% of the sample belongs to the ten largest clones.

The paper's findings and limits, for the study overall: Reportedly, close to half of the unique spike-specific TCRs recognized epitopes lying outside the regions that are mutated in the B.1.351 and B.1.1.7 variants. In the small 56-69-year group, the increase in depth fell short of significance, most likely because of low power. Participants were mostly white British and included more females than males, and it was suggested by the authors that clonal diversity may have been underestimated. No day 14 peak-response samples were available, so repertoires were characterized only after the peak T cell response. Vaccine-associated CD4 TCRs spanned the whole spike protein, with dominant responses in regions 160-218 and 743-854. Only a handful of AZD1222 recipients were SARS-CoV-2 seropositive at baseline, limiting conclusions about previously exposed vaccinees. After two AZD1222 doses, spike-specific TCR breadth and depth were significantly higher than at day 0 and than in MenACWY recipients.

The junction carries 11 bases between V and J, which are trimmed by 3 bases and 3 bases respectively. In the germline V gene, CDR1 corresponds to MDHEN and CDR2 to SYDVKM. Its CDR3 holds 15 amino acids, cysteine through phenylalanine. The read is trimmed to its CDR3 DNA, 45 bases read in frame from base 1. Sequenced here: peripheral blood, sampled on day 0 of MenACWY control vaccination. The chain couples TRBV28 to TRBJ1-4, with no confident D gene call. The sequence came from an adult in good health. The DNA sequence is given as TGTGCCAGCAGTTTTCCCGAGGGTCCTAATGAAAAACTGTTTTTT. This encodes CASSFPEGPNEKLFF.